Reported below is one T cell receptor (beta chain). Using immunoSEQ multiplex PCR, the repertoire was profiled, and TCRdb retains in-frame clones only, with some absent. The sample consists of more than 95,000 clones, 80% of them appearing once. This sample was included in a study of blood T cell repertoires in COVID-19. This clonotype was obtained from a human donor in a cohort sampled during active COVID-19. Sequenced sample: peripheral blood.

Written as DNA, the CDR3 is TGTGCCAGCAGCCCCCGGGACAGTCTGCAGTACTTC. Its protein product is CASSPRDSLQYF. V is TRBV2 and J is TRBJ2-7; 7 bases are shared with TRBD1. The CDR3 is made up of 12 amino acids. Germline V gene data show CDR1 as SNHLY and CDR2 as FYNNEI. Trimming removed 6 bases from V and 9 bases from J; junction bases left unmatched: 8.